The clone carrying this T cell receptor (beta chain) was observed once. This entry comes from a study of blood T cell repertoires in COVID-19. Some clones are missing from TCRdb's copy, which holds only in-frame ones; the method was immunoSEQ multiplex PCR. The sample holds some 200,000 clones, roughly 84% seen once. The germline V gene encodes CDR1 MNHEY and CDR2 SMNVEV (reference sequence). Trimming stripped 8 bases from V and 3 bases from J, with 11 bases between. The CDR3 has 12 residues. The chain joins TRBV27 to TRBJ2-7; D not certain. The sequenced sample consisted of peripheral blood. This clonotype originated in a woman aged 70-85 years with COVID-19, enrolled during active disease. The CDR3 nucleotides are TGTGCCAGCTCCAATAGCTACTACGAGCAGTACTTC. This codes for CASSNSYYEQYF.